These T cell receptor beta chains were read from a single sample in a study of T cells in localized non-small cell lung cancer. The table came from immunoSEQ multiplex PCR; TCRdb's copy has only in-frame clones and leaves some out. The sample comprises nearly 25,000 clones, about 90% of which are singletons, and approximately 6.3% rests with the top ten. The input for sequencing was peripheral blood, taken before any cancer treatment. Source of these receptors: a male donor aged 60 or older with stage II squamous cell lung carcinoma. Each CDR3 is given with its conserved first and last residue. D genes are given only for firm matches. Not all rows give a size; the values are once, few, many and, for expanded clones, a class.

clone size,J gene,V gene,D gene,CDR3 DNA,CDR3 protein
NA,TRBJ2-7,TRBV6-5,NA,TGTGCCAGCAGTCCCTACAGGACCTCTACCTACGAGCAGTACTTC,CASSPYRTSTYEQYF
NA,TRBJ2-7,TRBV9,TRBD1,TGTGCCAGCAGCTCCCGGGACAGTTCCTACGAGCAGTACTTC,CASSSRDSSYEQYF
NA,TRBJ2-3,TRBV7-9,NA,TGTGCCAGCAGCTTAGCATTATCAGCCACAGATACGCAGTATTTT,CASSLALSATDTQYF
NA,TRBJ2-1,TRBV7-2,NA,TGTGCCAGCAGCTTAGGGGCCCTCTCCTACAATGAGCAGTTCTTC,CASSLGALSYNEQFF
once,TRBJ2-7,TRBV7-9,NA,TGTGCCAGCAGCCCCAAGGGTCCCTACGAGCAGTACTTC,CASSPKGPYEQYF
NA,TRBJ1-3,TRBV7-2,NA,TGTGCCAGCAGCGAACCCGCAAACACCATATATTTT,CASSEPANTIYF
NA,TRBJ1-2,TRBV18,TRBD1,TGTGCCAGCTCACCACCTACAGGGGGCTCCTATGGCTACACCTTC,CASSPPTGGSYGYTF
NA,TRBJ2-1,TRBV30,TRBD2,TGTGCCTGGATAAACCCACCCGGGACAGGGACCCGACTAGCGGGAGTAGATGAGCAGTTCTTC,CAWINPPGTGTRLAGVDEQFF
NA,TRBJ1-5,TRBV9,TRBD1,TGTGCCAGCAGCCCCGGGACAGGGGGCTTGAATCAGCCCCAGCATTTT,CASSPGTGGLNQPQHF
NA,TRBJ2-1,TRBV10-3,TRBD2,TGTGCCATCAGTGATAGTAGCGGGAAACCCAATGAGCAGTTCTTC,CAISDSSGKPNEQFF
few,TRBJ1-2,TRBV10-1,NA,TGCGCCAGCAGTGACTCCTGGGACCGGGGCTACACCTTC,CASSDSWDRGYTF
NA,TRBJ2-1,TRBV10-3,NA,TGTGCCATCAGTTTTAGCGGTGATGAGCAGTTCTTC,CAISFSGDEQFF
NA,TRBJ2-1,TRBV11-1,NA,TGTGCCAGCAGCCCTCCCTCGGCCGGCTCCTACAATGAGCAGTTCTTC,CASSPPSAGSYNEQFF
NA,TRBJ1-5,TRBV6-6,NA,TGTGCCAGCAGTCCTTTGGCCAGCAATCAGCCCCAGCATTTT,CASSPLASNQPQHF
NA,TRBJ2-5,TRBV7-6,NA,TGTGCCAGCAGCCCCCGGAGAGGGGCGGCCCAAGAGACCCAGTACTTC,CASSPRRGAAQETQYF
NA,TRBJ2-7,TRBV12-2,NA,TGTGCAAGTCGCTTAAGATGGCAGTTGAGTTACGAGCAGTACTTC,CASRLRWQLSYEQYF
NA,TRBJ1-1,TRBV9,NA,TGTGCCAGCAGCGCCCGGGCAAAGTCCACTGAAGCTTTCTTT,CASSARAKSTEAFF
NA,TRBJ2-7,TRBV5-1,TRBD2,TGCGCCAGCAGCTATAAAGGGGGACTAGCGGAGGGGACCCCCTACGAGCAGTACTTC,CASSYKGGLAEGTPYEQYF
NA,TRBJ2-3,TRBV21-1,NA,TGTGCCAGCAGCAAAGAGGACCAAGATTACACAGATACGCAGTATTTT,CASSKEDQDYTDTQYF
NA,TRBJ2-3,TRBV2,NA,TGTGCCAGCGGGGAAGATACGCAGTATTTT,CASGEDTQYF
few,TRBJ1-5,TRBV28,NA,TGTGCCAGCACGCTGGCCCTTGGGAGCAATCAGCCCCAGCATTTT,CASTLALGSNQPQHF
NA,TRBJ1-5,TRBV5-4,NA,TGTGCCAGCAGCTTGGGGCCCTCTAATCAGCCCCAGCATTTT,CASSLGPSNQPQHF
NA,TRBJ1-1,TRBV4-2,NA,TGTGCCAGCAGCCAAGGCCAACGGGTAACTGAAGCTTTCTTT,CASSQGQRVTEAFF
once,TRBJ2-1,TRBV28,TRBD2,TGTGCCAGCATTTCATTTGGCGGCGGGAGGTTCGAGCAGTTCTTC,CASISFGGGRFEQFF
NA,TRBJ2-5,TRBV5-4,NA,TGTGCCAGCAGCTTGGGACAGACCCAAGAGACCCAGTACTTC,CASSLGQTQETQYF
NA,TRBJ1-5,TRBV4-1,NA,TGCGCCAGCAGCCAACTTAACCTGGTAGGGAATCAGCCCCAGCATTTT,CASSQLNLVGNQPQHF
NA,TRBJ1-1,TRBV5-4,TRBD1,TGTGCCAGCAGCCTTGACAGGGTGGGTACTGAAGCTTTCTTT,CASSLDRVGTEAFF
NA,TRBJ2-7,TRBV5-4,TRBD1,TGTGCCAGCAGCCGGACAGGGGCCTACGAGCAGTACTTC,CASSRTGAYEQYF
NA,TRBJ1-4,TRBV25-1,NA,TGTGCCAGCAAGGGAGCTAATGAAAAACTGTTTTTT,CASKGANEKLFF
NA,TRBJ1-2,TRBV15,NA,TGTGCCACCAGCAGAGAGGGGGGGAGCAGGGGCTACACCTTC,CATSREGGSRGYTF
NA,TRBJ1-1,TRBV5-4,NA,TGTGCCAGCAGCTTAGGTGGGGCCGGGAAGGCTGAAGCTTTCTTT,CASSLGGAGKAEAFF
NA,TRBJ2-1,TRBV11-2,NA,TGTGCCAGCAGGTTGGGTGGGAGTATCAACAATGAGCAGTTCTTC,CASRLGGSINNEQFF
NA,TRBJ1-1,TRBV5-4,NA,TGTGCCAGCAGCCAAACGGGGTTTGAAGCTTTCTTT,CASSQTGFEAFF
NA,TRBJ1-1,TRBV7-9,TRBD1,TGTGCCAGCAGCAGGGACAGGGGTGAAGCTTTCTTT,CASSRDRGEAFF
NA,TRBJ2-6,TRBV19,TRBD1,TGTGCCAGTAGACCCGATCCGGGACAGCTCTCTGGGGCCAACGTCCTGACTTTC,CASRPDPGQLSGANVLTF
NA,TRBJ2-2,TRBV11-2,TRBD1,TGTGCCAGCAGCTTATCCGGGACAGGGGACACCGGGGAGCTGTTTTTT,CASSLSGTGDTGELFF
NA,TRBJ1-1,TRBV5-1,NA,TGCGCCAGCAGCCGAGGGGGGTCTGGCACTGAAGCTTTCTTT,CASSRGGSGTEAFF
NA,TRBJ1-5,TRBV6-6,TRBD1,TGTGCCAGCAGGGCGGGACAGGGCGTTCAGCCCCAGCATTTT,CASRAGQGVQPQHF
few,TRBJ2-7,TRBV4-2,NA,TGTGCCAGCAGCCAAGATCGTGGCTACGAGCAGTACTTC,CASSQDRGYEQYF
NA,TRBJ1-2,TRBV7-2,TRBD1,TGTGCCAGCAGCGAGACAGGGTCCTATGGCTACACCTTC,CASSETGSYGYTF
once,TRBJ2-1,TRBV6-6,TRBD2,TGTGCCAGCAGTAGACTAGCGGGGGCGGATGAGCAGTTCTTC,CASSRLAGADEQFF
NA,TRBJ2-1,TRBV27,NA,TGTGCCAGCAGTATAGGGGTTAGGAGCGACAATGAGCAGTTCTTC,CASSIGVRSDNEQFF
NA,TRBJ1-2,TRBV4-3,NA,TGCGCCAGCAGCCAAGATTATAGACAGCCGGGCACCTTC,CASSQDYRQPGTF
NA,TRBJ2-1,TRBV11-2,NA,TGTGCCAGCAGCTCAAGCAACAGGGTAATTAGCAATGAGCAGTTCTTC,CASSSSNRVISNEQFF
NA,TRBJ2-3,TRBV5-1,NA,TGCGCCAGCAGCTTGGAAGGGCGTGGAGCAGATACGCAGTATTTT,CASSLEGRGADTQYF
NA,TRBJ2-4,TRBV27,NA,TGTGCCAGCAGTCTCGACAGGTCCCAAAACATTCAGTACTTC,CASSLDRSQNIQYF
NA,TRBJ2-7,TRBV7-9,NA,TGTGCCAGCAGCTTATCGGCCCAGGCGTACGAGCAGTACTTC,CASSLSAQAYEQYF
once,TRBJ2-2,TRBV7-2,TRBD1,TGTGCCAGCTCCGGGACAGGGGACCTTTCGGGGGAGCTGTTTTTT,CASSGTGDLSGELFF
NA,TRBJ2-5,TRBV7-2,NA,TGTGCCAGCAGCCTAAGGGCTCGGGGGCAAGAGACCCAGTACTTC,CASSLRARGQETQYF
NA,TRBJ2-2,TRBV9,TRBD2,TGTGCCAGCAGCGACTTTCTAGCGGACACCGGGGAGCTGTTTTTT,CASSDFLADTGELFF
NA,TRBJ2-1,TRBV14,NA,TGTGCCAGCAGCTACCAAAAATCGGCAGCTTACAATGAGCAGTTCTTC,CASSYQKSAAYNEQFF
NA,TRBJ1-2,TRBV28,TRBD1,TGTGCCAGCGTAGGACAGGGTGTCGATAACTATGGCTACACCTTC,CASVGQGVDNYGYTF
once,TRBJ2-6,TRBV6-6,NA,TGTGCCAGCAGTTACTCGGCTTCGGGGGCCAACGTCCTGACTTTC,CASSYSASGANVLTF
NA,TRBJ2-1,TRBV28,TRBD2,TGTGCCAGCAGCTCCCCCGCTAACGGGGGGAGGGGTGAGCAGTTCTTC,CASSSPANGGRGEQFF
NA,TRBJ2-5,TRBV29-1,TRBD2,TGCAGCGTTGAAGGACTAGCGGGAAGGCTAAATGGAGAGACCCAGTACTTC,CSVEGLAGRLNGETQYF